The source of this T cell receptor (beta chain) is a study of shared clonotypes between healthy human individuals (dated by TCRdb to 2020 to 2021). Context from the whole study: Two women and three men aged 18 to 49 years were included in the cohort. For each donor, three plates each were used for CD4 naive and CD4 memory, two plates were used for CD8 naive, and one plate was used for CD8 memory. To estimate repertoire size and how much clonotypes are shared between individuals, the study performed deep sequencing of blood TCR repertoires from a few healthy adults. Libraries were prepared and TCR repertoires were sequenced by different laboratories using diverse techniques, in order to increase sequencing depth and limit assay-specific biases. Each donor's leukapheresis produced roughly between roughly 0.85 and 9.5 billion PBMCs. Study-wide findings and limitations: Sampling was restricted to blood, and TCR repertoires in tissue are likely to differ from TCR repertoires in blood. Sharing across a few donors was observed for approximately 4.6% of naive CD4, over 3% of naive CD8, 2% to 2.5% of memory CD4, and roughly 0.4% of memory CD8 clonotypes. Because the study included a small number of donors, the genetic and exposure-history diversity represented was limited. Incomplete sequencing was indicated by rarefaction of sorted-subset datasets, despite the large sequencing depth. Naive subsets generally had larger estimated clonotype richness than memory subsets did. Compared with non-shared clonotypes, clonotypes shared by all four sorted-subset donors had higher generation probabilities. Pairwise subsampling indicated that sequencing depth was expected to affect the degree of clonotype sharing among donors.

Healthy HIV-negative adults with no recently reported acute infections or vaccinations were included as donors. Every donor was a Caucasian adult residing in Nashville, Tennessee, USA. CD4+ T cells were enriched through magnetic negative selection, after which naive cells were positively selected on CD45RA and the remaining negative fraction served as the memory subset. Blood was obtained by leukapheresis, after which PBMCs were separated by Ficoll-Histopaque density gradient centrifugation and cryopreserved in liquid nitrogen vapor phase. Purity and quantity of every magnetically sorted T cell population were checked by analytical flow cytometry. Each sorted fraction had its genomic DNA isolated and then quantified by UV absorbance on a Nanodrop 2000c. CDR1 is given as LGHNA and CDR2 as YSLEER, both from the germline V gene. The CDR3 runs 13 amino acids, cysteine and phenylalanine included. The DNA shown is the 39-base CDR3, in frame from base 1. V loses 1 base at its end and J loses 6 bases; junction bases beyond the gene matches: 0.

Using the deep immunoSEQ assay, TCR CDR3 regions were amplified from genomic DNA by multiplex PCR. For each cell subset, the extracted genomic DNA was distributed evenly across all wells of several immunoSEQ 96-well plates, and each plate served as one replicate. For sorted subsets, each replicate PCR was loaded with approximately 0.2 ug genomic DNA, equivalent to approximately 27,000 T cell genomes. The purified libraries were quantified using a Qubit 3.0 fluorometer, sized with a Bioanalyzer 2100, and then quantified again using the KAPA Library Quantification kit. Each immunoSEQ 96-well plate was sequenced on its own single-read 150-cycle Illumina NextSeq 550 flow cell. In the original analysis: Because the immunoSEQ output included only junctional sequences and no quality scores, the filtering could not be the same as the filtering used for full-length reads. To assign V/J genes and CDR3, sequences were annotated using PyIR, a Python wrapper for IgBLAST v1.9, with IMGT germline references. Reads with weak V/J assignments (E-value above 1e-6), missing CDR3, stop codons, out-of-frame junctions, or ambiguous translated residues were removed. V3J clonotypes were defined as sequences sharing an identical inferred V gene, J gene, and CDR3 amino acid sequence. The percentage overlap between two repertoires was calculated by dividing the number of shared unique clonotypes by the size of the smaller repertoire. Repertoire richness was assessed with RTK rarefaction, the Chao1 estimator, and Recon v2.1 estimates of unobserved clonotypes. Generation probabilities were computed with OLGA for all TCRbeta clonotypes obtained by the gDNA method from several donors. Sourced from immuneACCESS, this table was stored by TCRdb with only in-frame sequences that have V and J called. A share of the clones is absent; for the studies checked, an unresolved V gene accounts for under half, and the remainder has no known explanation. That table furnishes V, J and clone size, whereas the DNA furnished D and trimming. The sample yields 950,000 to 1,100,000 clones; roughly 70% were counted once. The ten largest clones add up to over 1.3% of the sample.

A note on this clone: Its antigen specificity is not known. It has no much larger one-base neighbor in the sample; base qualities were not kept.

This chain joins TRBV4-3 to TRBJ2-1; 7 bases in the junction line up with TRBD2. The clonotype originates from a young man in good health. Specimen: memory CD4+ T cells sorted from blood. What the cell subset or site label conveys for this sample: CD45RA-negative fraction. The DNA sequence follows: TGCGCCAGCAGCCAAGCTAGCGGCAATGAGCAGTTCTTC. Translated, it gives CASSQASGNEQFF.